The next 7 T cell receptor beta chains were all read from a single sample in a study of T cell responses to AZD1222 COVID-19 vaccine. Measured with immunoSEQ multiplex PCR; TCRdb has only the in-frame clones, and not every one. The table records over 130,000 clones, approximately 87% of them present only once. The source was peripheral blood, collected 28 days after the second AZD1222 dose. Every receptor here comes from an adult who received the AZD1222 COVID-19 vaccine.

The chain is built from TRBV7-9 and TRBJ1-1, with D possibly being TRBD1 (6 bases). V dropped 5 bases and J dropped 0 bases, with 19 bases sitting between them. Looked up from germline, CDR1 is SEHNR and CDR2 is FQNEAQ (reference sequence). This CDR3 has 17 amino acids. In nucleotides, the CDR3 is TGTGCCAGCAGCCAAAATCTTGGACAGTTCATGAACACTGAAGCTTTCTTT. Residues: CASSQNLGQFMNTEAFF.

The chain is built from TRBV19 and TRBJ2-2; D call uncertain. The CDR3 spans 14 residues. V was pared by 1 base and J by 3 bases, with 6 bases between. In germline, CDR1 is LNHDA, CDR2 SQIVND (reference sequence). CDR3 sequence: CASSIVRDTGELFF. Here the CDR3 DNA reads TGTGCCAGTAGTATAGTTCGGGACACCGGGGAGCTGTTTTTT.

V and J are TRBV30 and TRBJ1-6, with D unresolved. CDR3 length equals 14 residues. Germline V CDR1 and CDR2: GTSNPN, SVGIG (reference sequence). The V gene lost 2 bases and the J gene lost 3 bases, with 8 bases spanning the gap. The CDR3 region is CAWSLGFYNSPLHF. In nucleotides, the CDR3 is TGTGCCTGGAGTTTGGGGTTCTATAATTCACCCCTCCACTTT.

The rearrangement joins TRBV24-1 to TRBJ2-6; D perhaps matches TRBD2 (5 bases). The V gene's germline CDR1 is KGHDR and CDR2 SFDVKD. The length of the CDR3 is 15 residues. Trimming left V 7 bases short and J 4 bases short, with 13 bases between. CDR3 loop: CATSESGPGANVLTF. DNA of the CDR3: TGTGCCACCAGCGAGAGCGGACCCGGGGCCAACGTCCTGACTTTC.

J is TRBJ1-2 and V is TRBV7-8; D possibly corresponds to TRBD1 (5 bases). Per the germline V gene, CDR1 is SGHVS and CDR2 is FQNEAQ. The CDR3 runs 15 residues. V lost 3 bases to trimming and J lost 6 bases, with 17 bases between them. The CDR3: CASSFPPPGRDGYTF. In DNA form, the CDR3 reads TGTGCCAGCAGCTTTCCCCCCCCAGGGAGGGATGGCTACACCTTC.

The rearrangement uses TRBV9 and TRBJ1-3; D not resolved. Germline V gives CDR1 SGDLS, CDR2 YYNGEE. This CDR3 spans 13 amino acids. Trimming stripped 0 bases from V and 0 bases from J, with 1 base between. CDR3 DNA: TGTGCCAGCAGCGTAGCCTCTGGAAACACCATATATTTT. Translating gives CASSVASGNTIYF. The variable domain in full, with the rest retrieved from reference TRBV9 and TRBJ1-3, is DSGVTQTPKHLITATGQRVTLRCSPRSGDLSVYWYQQSLDQGLQFLIQYYNGEERAKGNILERFSAQQFPDLHSELNLSSLELGDSALYFCASSVASGNTIYFGEGSWLTVV.

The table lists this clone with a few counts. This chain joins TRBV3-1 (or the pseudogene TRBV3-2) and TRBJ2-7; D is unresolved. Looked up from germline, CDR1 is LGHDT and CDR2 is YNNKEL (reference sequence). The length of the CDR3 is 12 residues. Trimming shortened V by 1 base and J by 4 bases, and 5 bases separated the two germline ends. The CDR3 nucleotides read TGTGCCAGCAGCCAAGGATTATACGAGCAGTACTTC. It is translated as CASSQGLYEQYF.